This T cell receptor beta chain was captured by sequencing in a study of beta chain features in type 1 diabetes. There are a few counts of this clone. The antigen is not known. This CDR3 comprises 14 residues. The germline V gene encodes CDR1 SGHRS and CDR2 YFSETQ. J gave up 6 bases and V 0 bases, and 3 bases lay outside the gene matches. Study observations and caveats: Within each of all four CD4+ subsets, Type 1 diabetes patients had TCRB CDR3s that were moderately but significantly shorter.

Since all of the isolated RNA was reverse transcribed, expressed TCRB transcripts were what got sequenced. TCRdb's copy holds only in-frame clones and misses some; the assay was immunoSEQ multiplex PCR. The sample lists a few hundred thousand clones; roughly an eighth were seen once. The receptor's source is a man aged 25-45 years with type 1 diabetes. This chain joins TRBV5-1 and TRBJ1-1; 9 bases match TRBD1. Sequenced material: naive CD4+ T cells from blood. The CDR3 spells CASSLGQGVPEAFF. In nucleotides, the CDR3 is TGCGCCAGCAGCTTGGGACAGGGGGTCCCTGAAGCTTTCTTT.